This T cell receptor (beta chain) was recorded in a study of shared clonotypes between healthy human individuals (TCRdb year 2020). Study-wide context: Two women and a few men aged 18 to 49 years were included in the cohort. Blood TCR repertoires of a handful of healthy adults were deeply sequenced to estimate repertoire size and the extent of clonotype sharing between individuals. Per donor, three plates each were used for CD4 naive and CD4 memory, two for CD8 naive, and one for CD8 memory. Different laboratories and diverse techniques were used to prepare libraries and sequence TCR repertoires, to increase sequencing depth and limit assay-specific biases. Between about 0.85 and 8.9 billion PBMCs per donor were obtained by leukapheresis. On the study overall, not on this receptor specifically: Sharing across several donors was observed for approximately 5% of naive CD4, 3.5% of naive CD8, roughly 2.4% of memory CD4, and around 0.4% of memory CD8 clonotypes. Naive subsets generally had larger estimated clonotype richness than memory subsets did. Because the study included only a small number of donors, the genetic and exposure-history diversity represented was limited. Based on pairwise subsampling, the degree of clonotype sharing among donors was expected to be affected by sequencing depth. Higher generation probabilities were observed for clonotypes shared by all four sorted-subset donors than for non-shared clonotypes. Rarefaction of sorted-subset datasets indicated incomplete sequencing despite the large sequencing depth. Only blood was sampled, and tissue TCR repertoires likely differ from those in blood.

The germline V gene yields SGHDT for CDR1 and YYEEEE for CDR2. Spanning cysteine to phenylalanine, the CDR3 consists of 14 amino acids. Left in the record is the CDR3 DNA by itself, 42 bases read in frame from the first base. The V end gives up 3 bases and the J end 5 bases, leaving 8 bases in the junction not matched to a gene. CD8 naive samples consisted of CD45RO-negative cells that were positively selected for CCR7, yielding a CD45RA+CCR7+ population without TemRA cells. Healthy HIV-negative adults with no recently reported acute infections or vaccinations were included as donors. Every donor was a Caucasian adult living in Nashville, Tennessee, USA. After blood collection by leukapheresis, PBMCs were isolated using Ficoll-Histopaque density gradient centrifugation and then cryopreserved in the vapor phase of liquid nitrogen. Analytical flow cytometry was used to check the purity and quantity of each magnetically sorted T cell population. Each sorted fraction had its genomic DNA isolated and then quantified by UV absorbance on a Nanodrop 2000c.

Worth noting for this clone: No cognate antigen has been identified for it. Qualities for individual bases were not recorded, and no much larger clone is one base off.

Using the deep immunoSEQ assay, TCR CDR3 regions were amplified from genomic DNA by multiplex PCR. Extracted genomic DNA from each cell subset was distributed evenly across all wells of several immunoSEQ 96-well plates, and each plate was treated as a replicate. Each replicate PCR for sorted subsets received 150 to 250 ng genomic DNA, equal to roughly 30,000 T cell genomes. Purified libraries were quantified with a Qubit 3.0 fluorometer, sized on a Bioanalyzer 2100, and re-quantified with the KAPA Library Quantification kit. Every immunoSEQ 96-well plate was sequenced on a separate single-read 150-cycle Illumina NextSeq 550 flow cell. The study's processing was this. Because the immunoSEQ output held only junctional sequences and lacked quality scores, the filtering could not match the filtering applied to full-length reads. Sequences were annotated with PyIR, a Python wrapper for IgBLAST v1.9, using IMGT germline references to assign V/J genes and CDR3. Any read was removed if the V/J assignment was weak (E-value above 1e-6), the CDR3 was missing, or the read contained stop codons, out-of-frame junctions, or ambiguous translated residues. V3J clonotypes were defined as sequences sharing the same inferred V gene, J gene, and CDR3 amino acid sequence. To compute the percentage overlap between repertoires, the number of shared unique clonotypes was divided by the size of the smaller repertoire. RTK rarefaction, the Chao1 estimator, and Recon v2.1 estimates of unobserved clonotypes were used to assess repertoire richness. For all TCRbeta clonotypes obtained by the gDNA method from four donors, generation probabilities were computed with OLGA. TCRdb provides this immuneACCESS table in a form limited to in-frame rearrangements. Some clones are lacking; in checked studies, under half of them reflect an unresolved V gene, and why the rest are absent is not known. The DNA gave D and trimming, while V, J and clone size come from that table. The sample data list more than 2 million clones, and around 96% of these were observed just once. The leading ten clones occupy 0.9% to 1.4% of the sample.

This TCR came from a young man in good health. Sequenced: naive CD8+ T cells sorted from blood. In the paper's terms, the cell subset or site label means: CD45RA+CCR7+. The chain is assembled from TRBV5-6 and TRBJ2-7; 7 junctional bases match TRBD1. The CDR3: CASSWQGDVNEQYF. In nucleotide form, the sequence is TGTGCCAGCAGCTGGCAGGGGGACGTAAACGAGCAGTACTTC.